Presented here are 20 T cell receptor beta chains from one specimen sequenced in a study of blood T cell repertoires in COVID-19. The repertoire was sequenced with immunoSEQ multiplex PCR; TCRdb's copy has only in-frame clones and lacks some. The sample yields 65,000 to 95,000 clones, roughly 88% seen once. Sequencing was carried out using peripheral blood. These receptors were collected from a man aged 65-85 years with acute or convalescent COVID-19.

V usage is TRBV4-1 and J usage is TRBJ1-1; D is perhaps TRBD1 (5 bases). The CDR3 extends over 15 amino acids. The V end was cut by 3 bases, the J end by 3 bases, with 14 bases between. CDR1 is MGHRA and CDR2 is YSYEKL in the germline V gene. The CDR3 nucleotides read TGCGCCAGCAGCCAGCGGGGGGAGTCGTACACTGAAGCTTTCTTT. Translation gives CASSQRGESYTEAFF.

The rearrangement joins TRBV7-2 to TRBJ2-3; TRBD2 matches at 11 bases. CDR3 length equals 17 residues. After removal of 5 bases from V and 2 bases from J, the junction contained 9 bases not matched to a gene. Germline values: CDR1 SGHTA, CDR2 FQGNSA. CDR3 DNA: TGTGCCAGCAGCCCAGGGACTAGCGGCGGGTACACAGATACGCAGTATTTT. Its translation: CASSPGTSGGYTDTQYF.

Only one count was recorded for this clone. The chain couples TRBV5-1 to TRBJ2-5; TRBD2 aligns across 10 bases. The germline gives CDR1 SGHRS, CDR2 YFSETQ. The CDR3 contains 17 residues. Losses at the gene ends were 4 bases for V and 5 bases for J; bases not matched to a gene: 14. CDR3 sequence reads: CASSPEGSGGFGETQYF. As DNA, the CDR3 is TGCGCCAGCAGCCCGGAGGGTAGCGGGGGGTTCGGCGAGACCCAGTACTTC.

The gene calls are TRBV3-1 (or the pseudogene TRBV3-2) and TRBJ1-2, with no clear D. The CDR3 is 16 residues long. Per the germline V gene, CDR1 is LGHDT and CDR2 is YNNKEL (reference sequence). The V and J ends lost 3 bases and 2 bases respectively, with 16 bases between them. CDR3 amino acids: CASSQSLGGLNYGYTF. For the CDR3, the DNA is TGTGCCAGCAGCCAGTCTCTAGGAGGATTGAACTATGGCTACACCTTC.

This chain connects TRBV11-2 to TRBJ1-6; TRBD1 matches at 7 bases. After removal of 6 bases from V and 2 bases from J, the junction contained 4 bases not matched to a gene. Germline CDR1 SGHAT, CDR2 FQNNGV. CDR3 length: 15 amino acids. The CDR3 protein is CASSDRDTYNSPLHF. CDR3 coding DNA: TGTGCCAGCAGTGACAGGGACACCTATAATTCACCCCTCCACTTT.

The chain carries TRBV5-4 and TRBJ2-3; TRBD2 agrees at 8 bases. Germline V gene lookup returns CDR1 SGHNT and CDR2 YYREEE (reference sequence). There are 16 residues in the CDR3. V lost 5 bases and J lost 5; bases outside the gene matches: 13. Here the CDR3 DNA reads TGTGCCAGCAGTCAAAAAGCGCGGGGGGCAGGAGATACGCAGTATTTT. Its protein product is CASSQKARGAGDTQYF.

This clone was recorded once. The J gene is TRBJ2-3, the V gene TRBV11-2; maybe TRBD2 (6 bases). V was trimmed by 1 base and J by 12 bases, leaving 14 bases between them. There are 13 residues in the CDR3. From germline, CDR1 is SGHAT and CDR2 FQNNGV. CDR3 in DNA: TGTGCCAGCAGCTTAGGAGTTTGGGACTCACAGTATTTT. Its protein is CASSLGVWDSQYF.

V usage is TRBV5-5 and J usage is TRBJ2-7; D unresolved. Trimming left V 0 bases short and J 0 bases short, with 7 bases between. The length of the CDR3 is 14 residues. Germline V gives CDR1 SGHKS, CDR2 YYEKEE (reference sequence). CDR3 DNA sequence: TGTGCCAGCAGCTTGGCCCCCCTCTCCTACGAGCAGTACTTC. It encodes CASSLAPLSYEQYF.

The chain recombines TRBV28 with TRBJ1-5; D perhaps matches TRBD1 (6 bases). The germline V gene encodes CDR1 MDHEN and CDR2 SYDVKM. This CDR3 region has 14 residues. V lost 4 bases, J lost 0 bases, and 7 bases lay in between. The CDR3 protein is CASSWTVSNQPQHF. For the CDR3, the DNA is TGTGCCAGCAGTTGGACAGTTAGCAATCAGCCCCAGCATTTT.

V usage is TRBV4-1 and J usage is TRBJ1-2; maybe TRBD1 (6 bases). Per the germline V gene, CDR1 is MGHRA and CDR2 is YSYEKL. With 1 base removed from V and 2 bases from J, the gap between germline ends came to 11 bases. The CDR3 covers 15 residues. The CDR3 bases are TGCGCCAGCAGCCAAGCCGGGACACTCAACTATGGCTACACCTTC. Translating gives CASSQAGTLNYGYTF.

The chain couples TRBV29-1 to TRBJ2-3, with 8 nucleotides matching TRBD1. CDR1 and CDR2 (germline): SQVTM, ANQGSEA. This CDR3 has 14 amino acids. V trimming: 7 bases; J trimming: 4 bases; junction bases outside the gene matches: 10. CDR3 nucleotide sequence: TGCAGCGGGGATCAGGGGGCGCGCGCAGATACGCAGTATTTT. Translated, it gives CSGDQGARADTQYF.

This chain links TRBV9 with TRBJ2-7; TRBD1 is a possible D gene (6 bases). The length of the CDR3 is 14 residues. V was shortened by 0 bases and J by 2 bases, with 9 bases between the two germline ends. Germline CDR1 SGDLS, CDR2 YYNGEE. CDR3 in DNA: TGTGCCAGCAGCGTAGGTCGACAGGCCTACGAGCAGTACTTC. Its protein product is CASSVGRQAYEQYF.

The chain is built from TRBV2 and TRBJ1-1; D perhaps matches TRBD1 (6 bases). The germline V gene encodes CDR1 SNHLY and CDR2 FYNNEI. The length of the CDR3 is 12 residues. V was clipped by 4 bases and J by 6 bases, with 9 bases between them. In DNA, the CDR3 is TGTGCCAGCAGTGGAAACAGGGCTGAAGCTTTCTTT. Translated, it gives CASSGNRAEAFF. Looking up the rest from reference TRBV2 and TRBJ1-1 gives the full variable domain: EPEVTQTPSHQVTQMGQEVILRCVPISNHLYFYWYRQILGQKVEFLVSFYNNEISEKSEIFDDQFSVERPDGSNFTLKIRSTKLEDSAMYFCASSGNRAEAFFGQGTRLTVV.

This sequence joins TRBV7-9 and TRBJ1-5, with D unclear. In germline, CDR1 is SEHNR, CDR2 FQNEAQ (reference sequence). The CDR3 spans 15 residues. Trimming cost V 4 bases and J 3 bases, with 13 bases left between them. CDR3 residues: CASSSEAEINQPQHF. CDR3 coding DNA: TGTGCCAGCAGCTCAGAGGCGGAGATCAATCAGCCCCAGCATTTT.

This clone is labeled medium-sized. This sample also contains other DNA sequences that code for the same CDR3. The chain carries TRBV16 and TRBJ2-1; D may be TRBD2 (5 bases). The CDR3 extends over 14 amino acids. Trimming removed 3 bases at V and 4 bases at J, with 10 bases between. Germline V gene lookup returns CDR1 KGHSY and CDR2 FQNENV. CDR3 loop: CASSQSGGYNEQFF. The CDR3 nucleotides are TGTGCCAGCAGCCAGAGCGGCGGGTACAATGAGCAGTTCTTC. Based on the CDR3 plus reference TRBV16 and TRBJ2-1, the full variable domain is GEEVAQTPKHLVRGEGQKAKLYCAPIKGHSYVFWYQQVLKNEFKFLISFQNENVFDETGMPKERFSAKCLPNSPCSLEIQATKLEDSAVYFCASSQSGGYNEQFFGPGTRLTVL.

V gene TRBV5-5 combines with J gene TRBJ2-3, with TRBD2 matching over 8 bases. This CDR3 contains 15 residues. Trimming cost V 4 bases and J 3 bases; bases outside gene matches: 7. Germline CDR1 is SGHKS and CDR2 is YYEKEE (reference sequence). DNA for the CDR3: TGTGCCAGCAGCATTGCCGGGACTAGAACAGATACGCAGTATTTT. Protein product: CASSIAGTRTDTQYF.

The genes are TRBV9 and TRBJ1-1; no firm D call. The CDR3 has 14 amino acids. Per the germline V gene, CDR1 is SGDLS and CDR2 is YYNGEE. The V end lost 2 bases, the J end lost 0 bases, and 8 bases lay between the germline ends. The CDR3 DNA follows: TGTGCCAGCAGCGTGAGTACCATGAACACTGAAGCTTTCTTT. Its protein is CASSVSTMNTEAFF.

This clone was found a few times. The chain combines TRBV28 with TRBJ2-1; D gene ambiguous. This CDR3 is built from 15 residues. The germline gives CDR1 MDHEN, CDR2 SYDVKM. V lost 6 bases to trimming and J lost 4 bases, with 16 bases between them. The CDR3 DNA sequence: TGTGCCAGCAGCCTTGAGAATGAGGTTTACAATGAGCAGTTCTTC. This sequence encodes CASSLENEVYNEQFF.

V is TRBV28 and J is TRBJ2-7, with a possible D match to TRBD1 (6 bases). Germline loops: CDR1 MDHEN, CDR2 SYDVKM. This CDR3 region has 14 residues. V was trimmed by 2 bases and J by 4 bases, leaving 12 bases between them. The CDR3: CASSLQAGAYEQYF. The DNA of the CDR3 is TGTGCCAGCAGTTTACAGGCAGGGGCGTACGAGCAGTACTTC.

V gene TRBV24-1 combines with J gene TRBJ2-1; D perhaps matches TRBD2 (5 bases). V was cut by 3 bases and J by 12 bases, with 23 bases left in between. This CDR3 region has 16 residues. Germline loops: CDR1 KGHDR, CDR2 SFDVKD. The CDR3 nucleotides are TGTGCCACCAGTGATCCCTCAGGTCGGGGTTTACGGGGGCAGTTCTTC. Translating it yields CATSDPSGRGLRGQFF.